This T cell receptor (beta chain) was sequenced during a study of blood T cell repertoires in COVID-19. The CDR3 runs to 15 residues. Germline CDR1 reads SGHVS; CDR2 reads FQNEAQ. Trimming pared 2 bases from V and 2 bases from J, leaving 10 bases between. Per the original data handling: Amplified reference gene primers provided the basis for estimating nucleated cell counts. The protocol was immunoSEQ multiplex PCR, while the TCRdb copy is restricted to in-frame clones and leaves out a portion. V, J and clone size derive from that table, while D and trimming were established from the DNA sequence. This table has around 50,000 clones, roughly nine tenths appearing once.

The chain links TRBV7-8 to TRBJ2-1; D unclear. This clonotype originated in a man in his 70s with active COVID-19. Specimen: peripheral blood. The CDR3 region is CASSLSSATYNEQFF. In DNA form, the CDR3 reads TGTGCCAGCAGCTTAAGCTCCGCTACCTACAATGAGCAGTTCTTC.